This TCR beta chain was sequenced in a study of shared clonotypes between healthy human individuals. The assay was immunoSEQ multiplex PCR, and TCRdb's table has in-frame clones only and misses some. The repertoire consists of around 600,000 clones, with almost 97% occurring once and the leading ten covering 0.045% to 0.06%. The CDR3 covers 12 residues. The V end was cut by 4 bases, the J end by 5 bases, with 6 bases between. The germline V gene has CDR1 MGHDK and CDR2 SYGVNS. This clone was seen just once. Sequencing used naive CD4+ T cells sorted from blood. As to subset: CD45RA+ positively selected. The sequence was collected from a woman younger than 45 in good health. V usage is TRBV25-1 and J usage is TRBJ2-1; D gene uncertain. In DNA, the CDR3 is TGTGCCAGCAGTGCCGCAGACAATGAGCAGTTCTTC. It is translated as CASSAADNEQFF.